This T cell receptor (beta chain) was sequenced for a study of T cell repertoires in cytomegalovirus infection. Study summary: Both recently identified HLA-C-restricted and well-studied HLA-B-restricted CMV epitopes were used in the study. CMV infection plus the matching HLA type was flagged by public TCR beta signatures. Whole-study results and caveats: In two of eight donors, the top clonotype was HLA-C-restricted CMV-specific. The study identified carriers of CMV plus the relevant HLA from cumulative public TCR beta family frequency.

The CDR3 covers 21 residues. V lost 2 bases and J 0 bases, leaving 23 bases between the germline ends. Germline CDR1 reads SGHTA; CDR2 reads FQGNSA. At least ten counts were recorded for this clonotype. The antigen is unknown. TCRdb reprocessed the reads with MiXCR, giving one entry per CDR3 protein. In the table there are about 920,000 distinct CDR3 sequences, 31% of which are singletons. This TCR was sampled from a human donor in good health (CMV status not recorded). Some clones in this sample may be carry-over from other donors' samples. Sequencing used cultured CD8+ T cells from PBMCs, obtained from culture after CMV antigen stimulation. V is TRBV7-2 and J is TRBJ2-6; possibly TRBD1 for D (7 bases). The CDR3 DNA follows: TGTGCCAGCAGCTTAAACGTCATGCGGGCAGGGGGGATCTCTGGGGCCAACGTCCTGACTTTC. Translating it yields CASSLNVMRAGGISGANVLTF.